Detailed here is one T cell receptor (beta chain). The sample originates from a study of blood T cell repertoires in COVID-19. J lost 0 bases, V lost 2 bases, and 4 bases had no gene match. CDR3 length: 15 residues. Germline V gene sequence: CDR1 SGDLS, CDR2 YYNGEE. The repertoire was sequenced with immunoSEQ multiplex PCR; TCRdb's copy has only in-frame clones and lacks some. In the table there are 150,000 or so clones, around 81% of which are singletons. This TCR came from a woman aged 60-70 years with acute or convalescent COVID-19. The rearrangement uses TRBV9 and TRBJ2-5; TRBD2 aligns across 7 bases. Sequencing used peripheral blood. The CDR3 DNA sequence: TGTGCCAGCAGCGTGGGGGGGTTATACCAAGAGACCCAGTACTTC. Its translation: CASSVGGLYQETQYF.